One sample yielded the 25 T cell receptor beta chains listed below, sequenced in a study of cytomegalovirus exposure and HLA in healthy donors. The study ran its PCR with 60 Vbeta and 13 Jbeta primers. TCRdb's copy holds only in-frame clones and misses some; the assay was immunoSEQ multiplex PCR. The top ten hold more than 0.95% of the sample, which has around 190,000 clones, roughly 88% seen once. Sequenced input: PBMCs. The origin of the receptors is a girl aged 2 to 10 in good health and CMV-seropositive.

V is TRBV5-1 and J is TRBJ2-5, with a possible D match to TRBD1 (7 bases). V was trimmed by 4 bases and J by 3 bases, leaving 13 bases between them. Germline assignment: CDR1 SGHRS and CDR2 YFSETQ. The CDR3 runs to 14 residues. The CDR3 is CASSGGTAEETQYF. CDR3 coding DNA: TGCGCCAGCAGCGGAGGGACAGCTGAAGAGACCCAGTACTTC.

This clone was recorded once. The chain combines TRBV9 with TRBJ2-1, with 7 bases fitting TRBD2. Germline V CDR1 and CDR2: SGDLS, YYNGEE. This CDR3 comprises 15 residues. Unmatched junction bases numbered 8, after V lost 3 bases and J lost 5 bases. The CDR3 sequence is CASSDSTSTNNEQFF. For the CDR3, the DNA is TGTGCCAGCAGCGACTCGACTAGCACAAACAATGAGCAGTTCTTC.

This clone was found once. The V call is TRBV19, the J call TRBJ2-3, with D maybe TRBD1 (6 bases). V was clipped by 4 bases and J by 3 bases, with 20 bases between them. Germline V gene data show CDR1 as LNHDA and CDR2 as SQIVND (reference sequence). The CDR3 sequence is 17 residues long. This CDR3 is CASSTQTRTEGTDTQYF. The CDR3 coding sequence is TGTGCCAGTAGTACCCAAACTCGGACAGAGGGAACAGATACGCAGTATTTT.

The chain employs TRBV28 and TRBJ1-2; D gene unclear. CDR1 and CDR2 from the germline V gene are MDHEN and SYDVKM. The CDR3 extends over 15 amino acids. The V and J ends lost 5 bases and 7 bases respectively, with 20 bases between them. The CDR3 region has the DNA TGTGCCAGCAGTACAACGGCGGGGAAATTGTTTGGCTACACCTTC. Encoded protein: CASSTTAGKLFGYTF.

This clone was recorded once. This sequence joins TRBV14 and TRBJ2-6; 9 bases are a match to TRBD1. The CDR3 is 23 amino acids. Trimming cost V 0 bases and J 2 bases; bases outside gene matches: 20. Per the germline V gene, CDR1 is SGHDN and CDR2 is FVKESK. Written as DNA, the CDR3 is TGTGCCAGCAGCCAAGAGGTCGGGATCCTAACGGGACAGGGATTTGCTGGGGCCAACGTCCTGACTTTC. This codes for CASSQEVGILTGQGFAGANVLTF.

This sequence joins TRBV7-2 and TRBJ2-1; 9 nucleotides agree with TRBD2. CDR1 is SGHTA and CDR2 is FQGNSA in the germline V gene. The CDR3 is 16 residues long. V was clipped by 6 bases and J by 0 bases; unmatched bases: 6. CDR3 DNA sequence: TGTGCCAGCAGTAGAAGCGGGGGGCGCTCCTACAATGAGCAGTTCTTC. Its translation: CASSRSGGRSYNEQFF.

This chain joins TRBV11-2 and TRBJ1-6; possible D gene TRBD1, 5 bases. The V gene lost 3 bases and the J gene lost 10 bases, with 16 bases spanning the gap. This CDR3 region has 15 residues. Germline V lookup: CDR1 SGHAT, CDR2 FQNNGV. CDR3: CASSFSGRVESPLHF. CDR3 nucleotide sequence: TGTGCCAGCAGCTTTTCAGGGAGGGTCGAATCACCCCTCCACTTT.

This chain uses TRBV13 with TRBJ1-6, with unresolved D. Germline CDR1 PRHDT, CDR2 FYEKMQ (reference sequence). The ends were cut back, 8 bases at V and 5 bases at J, with 19 bases in the middle. CDR3 length: 16 amino acids. CDR3 nucleotides: TGTGCCAGCCTAAGTCGGCGGGCCAGGAATAATTCACCCCTCCACTTT. Translating gives CASLSRRARNNSPLHF.

V is TRBV27 and J is TRBJ1-1; D possibly corresponds to TRBD1 (5 bases). The V end lost 0 bases, the J end lost 4 bases, and 15 bases lay between the germline ends. CDR1 and CDR2 (germline): MNHEY, SMNVEV (reference sequence). The CDR3 covers 16 residues. The CDR3 DNA is TGTGCCAGCAGTTTATCAGGACGAACGGGGGGCACTGAAGCTTTCTTT. Translating gives CASSLSGRTGGTEAFF.

V usage is TRBV27 and J usage is TRBJ2-7, with D possibly TRBD1 on 5 matching bases. This CDR3 has 14 amino acids. Germline lookup yields CDR1 MNHEY and CDR2 SMNVEV (reference sequence). V lost 5 bases to trimming and J lost 3 bases, with 14 bases between them. The CDR3, as DNA: TGTGCCAGCAGTCTAACCGGGCAGGGCTACGAGCAGTACTTC. It specifies CASSLTGQGYEQYF.

Turning to this clone: This CDR3 is also generated by other DNA sequences in the sample. The rearrangement links TRBV10-3 to TRBJ1-1; D unresolved. This CDR3 has 14 residues. The V end lost 4 bases, the J end lost 5 bases, and 14 bases lay between the germline ends. Germline CDR1 and CDR2: ENHRY and SYGVKD. The CDR3 sequence: CAISVGGRSTEAFF. CDR3 bases: TGTGCCATCAGTGTCGGCGGGAGGAGTACTGAAGCTTTCTTT.

J is TRBJ1-1 and V is TRBV5-1, with D unresolved. Between the trimmed V and J ends, which lost 2 bases and 11 bases, there was a span of 16 bases. Germline V gives CDR1 SGHRS, CDR2 YFSETQ. CDR3 length equals 13 residues. DNA for the CDR3: TGCGCCAGCAGCTTTGCTTCTACTCGTAAGGCTTTCTTT. Encoded protein: CASSFASTRKAFF.

This clone has a single count. The chain is built from TRBV30 and TRBJ1-1; the D gene is possibly TRBD1 (6 bases). Trimming cost V 4 bases and J 3 bases, with 15 bases left between them. CDR1 and CDR2 from the germline V gene are GTSNPN and SVGIG (reference sequence). The CDR3 sequence is 14 residues long. As DNA, the CDR3 is TGTGCCTGGAATTTAATCAGGGGACACACTGAAGCTTTCTTT. Translation gives CAWNLIRGHTEAFF.

The V gene is TRBV16, the J gene TRBJ1-6; no clear D. The germline V gene has CDR1 KGHSY and CDR2 FQNENV. V was shortened by 1 base and J by 8 bases, with 6 bases between the two germline ends. The CDR3 contains 13 residues. The CDR3 DNA reads as TGTGCCAGCAGCCAATACGGAGATTCACCCCTCCACTTT. Protein: CASSQYGDSPLHF.

V is TRBV25-1 and J is TRBJ1-4; the match to TRBD1 covers 8 bases. J lost 5 bases, V lost 7 bases, and 9 bases had no gene match. Germline loops: CDR1 MGHDK, CDR2 SYGVNS. This CDR3 is 15 amino acids long. The CDR3 nucleotides read TGTGCCAGCATAGGGGACAGGACACTGAATGAAAAACTGTTTTTT. As protein: CASIGDRTLNEKLFF.

The chain employs TRBV6-5 and TRBJ2-1; 11 bases agree with TRBD2. The germline CDR1 and CDR2 sequences are MNHEY and SVGAGI. J lost 7 bases, V lost 6 bases, and 8 bases had no gene match. The CDR3 contains 15 residues. The CDR3 spells CASSKLAGVANEQFF. DNA for the CDR3: TGTGCCAGCAGCAAACTAGCGGGAGTAGCAAATGAGCAGTTCTTC.

The chain couples TRBV10-1 to TRBJ2-7, with D maybe TRBD2 (5 bases). Germline CDR1 WNHNN, CDR2 SYGVQD (reference sequence). The CDR3 contains 13 residues. V lost 0 bases and J lost 6, with 9 bases in between. Written as DNA, the CDR3 is TGCGCCAGCAGTGAGTCGACTGAGGGCGAGCAGTACTTC. This gives the protein CASSESTEGEQYF.

The chain combines TRBV4-1 with TRBJ2-5, with 10 bases aligning to TRBD1. CDR1 MGHRA and CDR2 YSYEKL come from the germline V gene. With V trimmed by 5 bases and J by 5 bases, 17 bases remained unmatched. CDR3 length: 18 amino acids. In nucleotides, the CDR3 is TGCGCCAGCAGCGGGGGCCGGGGGCAGGACAGGGGGTTGGAGACCCAGTACTTC. It is translated as CASSGGRGQDRGLETQYF.

This clone was seen a single time. The chain links TRBV28 to TRBJ2-3; 10 positions match TRBD1. The trim removed 3 bases at V and 11 bases at J, leaving 11 bases unmatched. The V gene's germline CDR1 is MDHEN and CDR2 SYDVKM. The CDR3 spans 15 residues. DNA for the CDR3: TGTGCCAGCAGTTTCCTCTCGACAGGGGGCAGTATGCAGTATTTT. As protein: CASSFLSTGGSMQYF.

The J gene is TRBJ2-3, the V gene TRBV5-4; 8 bases map to TRBD1. The CDR3 spans 16 residues. Unmatched junction bases numbered 8, after V lost 3 bases and J lost 2 bases. The V gene's germline CDR1 is SGHNT and CDR2 YYREEE (reference sequence). The CDR3 region has the DNA TGTGCCAGCAGCTCTGGGCAGGGGGCCAACACAGATACGCAGTATTTT. This codes for CASSSGQGANTDTQYF.

The genes are TRBV19 and TRBJ2-1, with 7 bases identical to TRBD2. This CDR3 comprises 15 residues. V was pared by 5 bases and J by 9 bases, with 13 bases of the junction left unmatched. In germline, CDR1 is LNHDA, CDR2 SQIVND (reference sequence). In DNA, the CDR3 is TGTGCCAGTAGTCCAGATGGGGGGGAAGGGAGTGAGCAGTTCTTC. Encoded protein: CASSPDGGEGSEQFF.

This clone was seen a handful of times. This chain links TRBV5-4 with TRBJ1-1; D call uncertain. From germline, CDR1 is SGHNT and CDR2 YYREEE (reference sequence). This CDR3 contains 12 residues. V was shortened by 4 bases and J by 1 base, with 5 bases between the two germline ends. The DNA of the CDR3 is TGTGCCAGCAGCCAGGAGAACACTGAAGCTTTCTTT. Translation gives CASSQENTEAFF.

The count of this clone is one. The V call is TRBV7-6, the J call TRBJ2-6; D might be TRBD2 (6 bases). The CDR3 is 16 residues long. CDR1 and CDR2 (germline): SGHVS, FNYEAQ. Trimming took 3 bases from V and 0 from J, leaving 9 bases between them. As DNA, the CDR3 is TGTGCCAGCAGCTTGGACTACGGCTCTGGGGCCAACGTCCTGACTTTC. Amino acids: CASSLDYGSGANVLTF.

Turning to this clone: Other DNA sequences of this sample code for an identical CDR3. The J gene is TRBJ2-3, the V gene TRBV9; 9 bases fit TRBD2. Per germline, CDR1 SGDLS and CDR2 YYNGEE. V gave up 2 bases and J gave up 7 bases; unmatched junction bases: 2. The CDR3 consists of 13 residues. In nucleotides, the CDR3 is TGTGCCAGCAGCGTGGGGACTAGCAATACGCAGTATTTT. Its translation: CASSVGTSNTQYF. The full variable domain, in which reference TRBV9 and TRBJ2-3 provide the parts outside the CDR3, is DSGVTQTPKHLITATGQRVTLRCSPRSGDLSVYWYQQSLDQGLQFLIQYYNGEERAKGNILERFSAQQFPDLHSELNLSSLELGDSALYFCASSVGTSNTQYFGPGTRLTVL.

The chain is built from TRBV7-2 and TRBJ1-1, with D possibly being TRBD1 (6 bases). Germline V gene data show CDR1 as SGHTA and CDR2 as FQGNSA. V lost 5 bases and J lost 3, with 10 bases in between. The CDR3 contains 13 residues. For the CDR3, the DNA is TGTGCCAGCAGCGTAAACAGGGACACTGAAGCTTTCTTT. This encodes CASSVNRDTEAFF.